A selection of T cell receptor beta chains follows, all from one sample in a study. TCRdb re-derived calls from the 5' RACE reads in MiXCR, one entry per CDR3 protein. The sample contains tens of thousands of distinct CDR3 sequences, around 28% of which appear only once. Sequenced sample: tumor-infiltrating memory CD4+ T cells sorted from the breast tumor. All receptors come from a female donor with breast cancer. CDR3s leave out the opening cysteine and the closing phenylalanine or tryptophan. Each record gives: J gene, clone size, V gene, D gene, CDR3 length, CDR3 protein. A D gene is named only where the DNA matches it firmly. Clone sizes are given selectively: once, few, many, or a class where the clone is expanded.

TRBJ2-3,NA,TRBV12-3/TRBV12-4,TRBD1,14,ASSAGQGASTDTQY
TRBJ1-2,NA,TRBV4-1,NA,13,ASSQDLGSLYGYT
TRBJ2-5,NA,TRBV20-1,TRBD1,12,SALGQGYQETQY
TRBJ1-5,NA,TRBV12-3/TRBV12-4,NA,11,ASTSNPLQPQH
TRBJ2-7,many,TRBV9,TRBD2,12,ASSVGLGPYEQY
TRBJ1-5,few,TRBV19,NA,13,ASSGGGGLGQPQH
TRBJ2-1,NA,TRBV29-1,TRBD1,9,SVEGAAGGD
TRBJ2-3,NA,TRBV12-3/TRBV12-4,NA,12,ASSGKGVPDTQY
TRBJ2-1,NA,TRBV6-2/TRBV6-3,TRBD2,14,ASRDLAGLSYNEQF
TRBJ2-7,NA,TRBV18,NA,12,ASSTGTKDYEQY
TRBJ2-7,NA,TRBV4-1,TRBD2,12,ASSQRDGGDEQY
TRBJ2-1,NA,TRBV7-2,NA,15,ASSFGAGHAPHNEQF
TRBJ2-2,NA,TRBV7-8,TRBD2,14,ASSPRASGSTGELF
TRBJ2-7,NA,TRBV7-3,NA,11,ASSLSRNYEQY
TRBJ2-3,few,TRBV7-9,NA,11,ASSSRGPDTQY
TRBJ2-6,NA,TRBV5-1,TRBD1,17,ASSLEGQGPLSGANVLT
TRBJ1-1,few,TRBV7-9,NA,11,ASSNRVATEAF
TRBJ2-4,few,TRBV11-2,NA,11,ASNRPSGNIQY
TRBJ2-5,NA,TRBV7-3,NA,12,ASSFHPETRAQY
TRBJ2-1,many,TRBV7-9,TRBD2,12,ATNGTSSYNEQF
TRBJ2-2,few,TRBV7-3,NA,12,ASSLTARDGELF
TRBJ1-2,many,TRBV20-1,NA,11,SAPNLRSYGYT
TRBJ2-3,many,TRBV4-1,NA,14,ASSRTPSTSTDTQY
TRBJ1-5,NA,TRBV20-1,NA,14,SARRGGTGWNQPQH
TRBJ1-1,once,TRBV5-1,TRBD1,11,ASSLTGDTVAF
TRBJ2-5,many,TRBV10-3,NA,14,AISEGPISGTETQY
TRBJ2-7,NA,TRBV5-1,NA,11,ASSPVGSHEQY
TRBJ1-1,NA,TRBV4-2,NA,11,ASSQAGDTEAF
TRBJ2-3,many,TRBV7-8,NA,9,ASSFTDTQY
TRBJ2-1,few,TRBV29-1,NA,10,SVGDTHNEQF
TRBJ2-1,many,TRBV7-3,TRBD1,13,ASSSGTASYNEQF
TRBJ2-1,many,TRBV5-1,NA,13,ASSASTGSYNEQF
TRBJ2-3,NA,TRBV5-1,NA,10,AGSQTGDTQY
TRBJ2-1,once,TRBV7-2,NA,13,ASSLGPSSYNEQF
TRBJ2-6,NA,TRBV6-1,NA,12,TSSEYSGANVLT